The rows below give T cell receptor beta chains drawn from one sample of a study of blood T cell repertoires in COVID-19. Profiling relied on immunoSEQ multiplex PCR, and the TCRdb table lists in-frame clones only, not all of them. The table records approximately 260,000 clones, approximately 84% of them present only once. The sequenced sample was PBMCs or T cells enriched from blood (not recorded which). Receptor source: a woman in her forties with acute COVID-19. Both conserved end residues are part of each CDR3. D genes are given only for firm matches. Clone size appears in some rows only: once, few, many, or a class for an expanded clone.

d_call: TRBD2; v_call: TRBV9; clone_size: -; j_call: TRBJ2-3; cdr3_aa: CASSVVAGAPVSTDTQYF; cdr3_nt: TGTGCCAGCAGCGTTGTAGCGGGAGCCCCTGTGAGCACAGATACGCAGTATTTT
d_call: -; v_call: TRBV19; clone_size: -; j_call: TRBJ1-5; cdr3_aa: CASSLQGGGNQPQHF; cdr3_nt: TGTGCCAGTAGCCTACAGGGTGGTGGCAATCAGCCCCAGCATTTT
d_call: TRBD2; v_call: TRBV7-3; clone_size: -; j_call: TRBJ2-7; cdr3_aa: CASSVAGGLGYEQYF; cdr3_nt: TGTGCCAGCAGCGTAGCGGGAGGGCTTGGGTACGAGCAGTACTTC
d_call: -; v_call: TRBV5-1; clone_size: -; j_call: TRBJ2-6; cdr3_aa: CASSLKVRTGANVLTF; cdr3_nt: TGCGCCAGCAGCTTGAAGGTGAGGACTGGGGCCAACGTCCTGACTTTC
d_call: TRBD2; v_call: TRBV9; clone_size: -; j_call: TRBJ2-2; cdr3_aa: CASSVLAGGVGELFF; cdr3_nt: TGTGCCAGCAGCGTCCTAGCGGGAGGGGTCGGGGAGCTGTTTTTT
d_call: TRBD2; v_call: TRBV19; clone_size: -; j_call: TRBJ2-7; cdr3_aa: CASSSTGTSGMEYF; cdr3_nt: TGTGCCAGTAGTTCGACCGGGACTAGCGGGATGGAGTACTTC
d_call: TRBD2; v_call: TRBV5-6; clone_size: -; j_call: TRBJ2-2; cdr3_aa: CASSLMGLAGNTGELFF; cdr3_nt: TGTGCCAGCAGCCTGATGGGCCTAGCGGGAAACACCGGGGAGCTGTTTTTT
d_call: TRBD2; v_call: TRBV4-1; clone_size: -; j_call: TRBJ2-1; cdr3_aa: CASSRTSGSGNEQFF; cdr3_nt: TGCGCCAGCAGCCGAACTAGCGGGAGTGGCAATGAGCAGTTCTTC
d_call: TRBD2; v_call: TRBV24-1; clone_size: -; j_call: TRBJ2-3; cdr3_aa: CATSVSGSNWGTDTQYF; cdr3_nt: TGTGCCACCAGTGTCAGCGGGAGCAACTGGGGCACAGATACGCAGTATTTT
d_call: TRBD2; v_call: TRBV6-5; clone_size: -; j_call: TRBJ2-5; cdr3_aa: CASSSAGTREETQYF; cdr3_nt: TGTGCCAGCAGTTCGGCCGGGACTAGGGAAGAGACCCAGTACTTC
d_call: TRBD2; v_call: TRBV7-2; clone_size: -; j_call: TRBJ2-3; cdr3_aa: CASSTGLAGRGADTQYF; cdr3_nt: TGTGCCAGCAGCACTGGACTAGCGGGAAGAGGGGCAGATACGCAGTATTTT
d_call: -; v_call: TRBV9; clone_size: -; j_call: TRBJ1-1; cdr3_aa: CASSVGGVGTEAFF; cdr3_nt: TGTGCCAGCAGCGTAGGCGGGGTGGGTACTGAAGCTTTCTTT
d_call: -; v_call: TRBV6-5; clone_size: -; j_call: TRBJ1-5; cdr3_aa: CASSAQGYSNQPQHF; cdr3_nt: TGTGCCAGCAGCGCACAGGGATATAGCAATCAGCCCCAGCATTTT
d_call: TRBD1; v_call: TRBV10-3; clone_size: -; j_call: TRBJ2-7; cdr3_aa: CAISTGQGAKDEQYF; cdr3_nt: TGTGCCATCAGTACCGGACAGGGGGCAAAAGACGAGCAGTACTTC
d_call: -; v_call: TRBV5-5; clone_size: -; j_call: TRBJ2-1; cdr3_aa: CASSFTNRNEQFF; cdr3_nt: TGTGCCAGCAGCTTCACTAATCGCAATGAGCAGTTCTTC
d_call: -; v_call: TRBV28; clone_size: -; j_call: TRBJ2-1; cdr3_aa: CASSTAGDSYNEQFF; cdr3_nt: TGTGCCAGCAGCACCGCTGGAGACTCCTACAATGAGCAGTTCTTC
d_call: TRBD1; v_call: TRBV9; clone_size: -; j_call: TRBJ1-5; cdr3_aa: CASSRTGGPNQPQHF; cdr3_nt: TGTGCCAGCAGCCGGACAGGGGGACCCAATCAGCCCCAGCATTTT
d_call: TRBD1; v_call: TRBV27; clone_size: -; j_call: TRBJ2-1; cdr3_aa: CASSGWTGGYNEQFF; cdr3_nt: TGTGCCAGCAGTGGTTGGACAGGGGGCTACAATGAGCAGTTCTTC
d_call: -; v_call: TRBV19; clone_size: -; j_call: TRBJ1-3; cdr3_aa: CASSHPQGMAGNTIYF; cdr3_nt: TGTGCCAGTAGCCATCCCCAGGGAATGGCTGGAAACACCATATATTTT
d_call: TRBD2; v_call: TRBV14; clone_size: -; j_call: TRBJ2-4; cdr3_aa: CASSQRITSGRAAGIQYF; cdr3_nt: TGTGCCAGCAGCCAGAGGATAACTAGCGGGAGGGCCGCGGGCATTCAGTACTTC
d_call: -; v_call: TRBV4-1; clone_size: -; j_call: TRBJ1-5; cdr3_aa: CASSQDQGGVSNQPQHF; cdr3_nt: TGCGCCAGCAGCCAAGACCAGGGAGGAGTTTCCAATCAGCCCCAGCATTTT
d_call: TRBD2; v_call: TRBV7-9; clone_size: -; j_call: TRBJ2-7; cdr3_aa: CASSLEVGGPYEQYF; cdr3_nt: TGTGCCAGCAGCTTAGAAGTGGGAGGGCCTTACGAGCAGTACTTC
d_call: TRBD2; v_call: TRBV29-1; clone_size: -; j_call: TRBJ2-5; cdr3_aa: CSVDAGGLASTGTQYF; cdr3_nt: TGCAGCGTTGATGCGGGGGGACTAGCGTCAACGGGGACCCAGTACTTC
d_call: -; v_call: TRBV3-1/TRBV3-2; clone_size: -; j_call: TRBJ1-2; cdr3_aa: CASSQEGQANYGYTF; cdr3_nt: TGTGCCAGCAGCCAAGAGGGACAAGCTAACTATGGCTACACCTTC
d_call: TRBD1; v_call: TRBV19; clone_size: few; j_call: TRBJ1-5; cdr3_aa: CASSSQDRASQPQHF; cdr3_nt: TGTGCCAGTAGTAGCCAAGACAGGGCGTCTCAGCCCCAGCATTTT
d_call: TRBD2; v_call: TRBV29-1; clone_size: -; j_call: TRBJ2-7; cdr3_aa: CSVSGGIYEQYF; cdr3_nt: TGCAGCGTTAGCGGGGGGATCTACGAGCAGTACTTC
d_call: TRBD2; v_call: TRBV11-3; clone_size: -; j_call: TRBJ2-3; cdr3_aa: CASSSRRGREADTQYF; cdr3_nt: TGTGCCAGCAGCTCCCGTCGTGGGCGGGAGGCCGATACGCAGTATTTT
d_call: TRBD2; v_call: TRBV7-8; clone_size: -; j_call: TRBJ2-2; cdr3_aa: CANGGLAGTFTGELFF; cdr3_nt: TGTGCCAATGGGGGACTAGCGGGAACCTTCACCGGGGAGCTGTTTTTT
d_call: TRBD1; v_call: TRBV5-1; clone_size: -; j_call: TRBJ1-1; cdr3_aa: CASSLGQGANTEAFF; cdr3_nt: TGCGCCAGCAGCTTGGGACAGGGGGCGAACACTGAAGCTTTCTTT
d_call: TRBD1; v_call: TRBV6-5; clone_size: -; j_call: TRBJ2-7; cdr3_aa: CASSSPGQGLYEQYF; cdr3_nt: TGTGCCAGCAGTTCTCCGGGACAGGGTCTCTACGAGCAGTACTTC
d_call: TRBD1; v_call: TRBV7-8; clone_size: -; j_call: TRBJ1-1; cdr3_aa: CASSLLGTANTEAFF; cdr3_nt: TGTGCCAGCAGCTTACTGGGGACAGCGAACACTGAAGCTTTCTTT
d_call: -; v_call: TRBV11-1; clone_size: -; j_call: TRBJ2-1; cdr3_aa: CASSLVLPNEQFF; cdr3_nt: TGTGCCAGCAGCTTAGTACTCCCCAATGAGCAGTTCTTC
d_call: -; v_call: TRBV11-3; clone_size: few; j_call: TRBJ2-1; cdr3_aa: CASSLDLSGPHGEQFF; cdr3_nt: TGTGCCAGCAGCTTAGATCTGAGCGGGCCCCACGGGGAGCAGTTCTTC
d_call: TRBD1; v_call: TRBV6-5; clone_size: -; j_call: TRBJ2-1; cdr3_aa: CASSSADRGNDEQFF; cdr3_nt: TGTGCCAGCAGTTCCGCCGACAGGGGCAACGATGAGCAGTTCTTC
d_call: TRBD1; v_call: TRBV10-3; clone_size: -; j_call: TRBJ1-5; cdr3_aa: CAISEGRGGNQPQHF; cdr3_nt: TGTGCCATCAGTGAGGGCAGGGGGGGCAATCAGCCCCAGCATTTT
d_call: TRBD2; v_call: TRBV9; clone_size: -; j_call: TRBJ2-1; cdr3_aa: CASSVASTSGNEQFF; cdr3_nt: TGTGCCAGCAGCGTAGCTAGTACTAGCGGCAATGAGCAGTTCTTC
d_call: TRBD1; v_call: TRBV24-1; clone_size: once; j_call: TRBJ2-1; cdr3_aa: CATSDLSRDRGNEQFF; cdr3_nt: TGTGCCACCAGTGACCTCTCCCGGGACAGGGGGAATGAGCAGTTCTTC
d_call: -; v_call: TRBV19; clone_size: -; j_call: TRBJ2-5; cdr3_aa: CASSIFGRVETQYF; cdr3_nt: TGTGCCAGTAGTATATTTGGCAGGGTAGAGACCCAGTACTTC
d_call: TRBD2; v_call: TRBV7-3; clone_size: -; j_call: TRBJ2-7; cdr3_aa: CASSLREENEQYF; cdr3_nt: TGTGCCAGCAGCTTACGGGAGGAGAACGAGCAGTACTTC
d_call: -; v_call: TRBV2; clone_size: -; j_call: TRBJ1-2; cdr3_aa: CASSRNDGGQGGYTF; cdr3_nt: TGTGCCAGCAGTCGCAACGACGGGGGTCAGGGTGGCTACACCTTC
d_call: -; v_call: TRBV29-1; clone_size: -; j_call: TRBJ2-7; cdr3_aa: CSGLQDYEQYF; cdr3_nt: TGCAGCGGGCTTCAAGACTACGAGCAGTACTTC
d_call: -; v_call: TRBV25-1; clone_size: -; j_call: TRBJ2-2; cdr3_aa: CASNQLNTGELFF; cdr3_nt: TGTGCCAGCAACCAACTGAACACCGGGGAGCTGTTTTTT
d_call: TRBD1; v_call: TRBV12-3/TRBV12-4; clone_size: -; j_call: TRBJ1-2; cdr3_aa: CASTSGTVYGYTF; cdr3_nt: TGTGCCAGCACTTCCGGGACAGTCTATGGCTACACCTTC
d_call: TRBD1; v_call: TRBV11-3; clone_size: -; j_call: TRBJ2-7; cdr3_aa: CASSSPGQGGIYEQYF; cdr3_nt: TGTGCCAGCAGCTCCCCGGGACAGGGGGGAATCTACGAGCAGTACTTC
d_call: -; v_call: TRBV18; clone_size: -; j_call: TRBJ1-1; cdr3_aa: CASSPRGGTEAFF; cdr3_nt: TGTGCCAGCTCACCAAGGGGGGGAACTGAAGCTTTCTTT
d_call: -; v_call: TRBV3-1/TRBV3-2; clone_size: -; j_call: TRBJ1-4; cdr3_aa: CASSQRGFEKLFF; cdr3_nt: TGTGCCAGCAGCCAAAGGGGCTTTGAAAAACTGTTTTTT
d_call: TRBD2; v_call: TRBV5-1; clone_size: -; j_call: TRBJ2-1; cdr3_aa: CASSWGGSSYNEQFF; cdr3_nt: TGCGCCAGCAGTTGGGGGGGTAGCTCCTACAATGAGCAGTTCTTC
d_call: TRBD2; v_call: TRBV5-5; clone_size: -; j_call: TRBJ2-1; cdr3_aa: CASTFREAYNEQFF; cdr3_nt: TGTGCCAGCACATTCCGGGAGGCCTACAATGAGCAGTTCTTC
d_call: -; v_call: TRBV2; clone_size: -; j_call: TRBJ2-2; cdr3_aa: CASSPPPTGKTGELFF; cdr3_nt: TGTGCCAGCAGTCCTCCCCCCACCGGGAAAACCGGGGAGCTGTTTTTT